This T cell receptor (beta chain) was identified during a study of shared clonotypes between healthy human individuals. The overall study: The donor group consisted of a couple of women and a few men, aged 18 to 49.

General observations from the study: Clonotype sharing among donors likely depends on sequencing depth. The sampled material consisted only of blood, and tissue repertoires are likely to differ.

Sorted-subset replicate PCR reactions contained 200 to 250 ng DNA, corresponding to some 28,000 T cell genomes. Libraries were prepared by immunoSEQ multiplex PCR; TCRdb keeps only in-frame clonotypes and omits some of them. Of some 700,000 clones in the sample, 90% are singletons; the top ten hold around a third. This clone has just one count. The antigen is not known. The V segment lost 4 bases and the J segment 2 bases; nucleotides outside the gene matches: 3. Germline V gene sequence: CDR1 SGDLS, CDR2 YYNGEE. The CDR3 runs to 14 residues. The receptor's source is a man between 18 and 29 years old in good health. Some clones in this sample may be carry-over from other donors' samples. The sample taken for sequencing was memory CD8+ T cells from PBMCs. The sample's subset: CD45RO+ cells pooled with CCR7-negative TemRA cells. This chain uses TRBV9 with TRBJ2-7; TRBD2 matches at 10 bases. The CDR3 bases are TGTGCCAGCAGCCAAGCGGGAGGGCCCTACGAGCAGTACTTC. Amino acids: CASSQAGGPYEQYF.